These 27 T cell receptor beta chains share one sample of origin, sequenced in a study of cytomegalovirus exposure and HLA in healthy donors. Clones were read by immunoSEQ multiplex PCR, and TCRdb kept only the in-frame ones, dropping some. The sample includes 150,000 or so clones, 89% seen only once; the top ten take around 9%. Material: PBMCs. Every receptor here comes from a young woman in good health and CMV-seropositive.

The J gene is TRBJ1-5, the V gene TRBV19; 9 nucleotides line up with TRBD1. CDR1 LNHDA and CDR2 SQIVND come from the germline V gene (reference sequence). This CDR3 is 16 amino acids long. Losses at the gene ends were 3 bases for V and 3 bases for J; bases not matched to a gene: 6. CDR3 nucleotides: TGTGCCAGTAGTATGGGGGACAGGGCGTACAATCAGCCCCAGCATTTT. Its protein is CASSMGDRAYNQPQHF.

The gene calls are TRBV19 and TRBJ1-2, with 12 positions matching TRBD1. The V gene end was trimmed by 9 bases and the J gene end by 6 bases; junction bases not matched to a gene: 11. In germline, CDR1 is LNHDA, CDR2 SQIVND (reference sequence). The CDR3 consists of 15 residues. The CDR3 here is CASAPGDRGLNGYTF. CDR3 in DNA: TGTGCCAGCGCACCTGGGGACAGGGGGCTCAATGGCTACACCTTC.

With regard to this clone: Relative to the germline gene, one junction end is altered; a read error may explain this. The sample contains more than one DNA sequence encoding this CDR3. The chain uses TRBV7-9 and TRBJ2-7; no definite D call. The length of the CDR3 is 13 residues. Germline V CDR1 and CDR2: SEHNR, FQNEAQ (reference sequence). CDR3 sequence (DNA): TGTGCCAGTAGCTTAGTGGCCTCCTACGAGCAGTACTTC. Amino acids: CASSLVASYEQYF.

The genes are TRBV19 and TRBJ1-2; D call uncertain. V lost 7 bases and J lost 1, with 10 bases in between. Germline values: CDR1 LNHDA, CDR2 SQIVND (reference sequence). The CDR3 extends over 13 amino acids. As DNA, the CDR3 is TGTGCCAGTACGTACAGTTTTAACTATGGCTACACCTTC. It yields the protein CASTYSFNYGYTF.

This chain connects TRBV2 to TRBJ2-1; 10 nucleotides line up with TRBD2. The trim removed 0 bases at V and 6 bases at J, leaving 2 bases unmatched. The CDR3 has 15 amino acids. Germline loops: CDR1 SNHLY, CDR2 FYNNEI. The CDR3 loop reads CASSEARTSGNEQFF. The CDR3 DNA is TGTGCCAGCAGTGAAGCAAGGACTAGCGGCAATGAGCAGTTCTTC.

The rearrangement uses TRBV30 and TRBJ2-3; D perhaps matches TRBD2 (6 bases). Deletions cut 0 bases from V and 5 bases from J, with 12 bases between. Germline V gene sequence: CDR1 GTSNPN, CDR2 SVGIG (reference sequence). CDR3 size: 14 residues. This CDR3 reads CAWSVSGGRDTQYF. The DNA of the CDR3 is TGTGCCTGGAGTGTGTCCGGAGGGAGAGATACGCAGTATTTT.

V and J are TRBV25-1 and TRBJ1-2; 7 bases are shared with TRBD1. The CDR3 consists of 16 residues. Germline lookup yields CDR1 MGHDK and CDR2 SYGVNS. V was pared by 4 bases and J by 2 bases, with 10 bases of the junction left unmatched. DNA of the CDR3: TGTGCCAGCAGTGGACTGAACGGACAGGCCAACTATGGCTACACCTTC. Residues: CASSGLNGQANYGYTF.

In its sample, this clone was seen once. The rearrangement joins TRBV11-2 to TRBJ2-2; D is unresolved. V lost 1 base to trimming and J lost 6 bases, with 6 bases between them. The CDR3 consists of 13 residues. Germline V gene sequence: CDR1 SGHAT, CDR2 FQNNGV. The CDR3 spells CASSLVGPGELFF. For the CDR3, the DNA is TGTGCCAGCAGCTTAGTTGGGCCCGGGGAGCTGTTTTTT. Based on the CDR3 plus reference TRBV11-2 and TRBJ2-2, the full variable domain is EAGVAQSPRYKIIEKRQSVAFWCNPISGHATLYWYQQILGQGPKLLIQFQNNGVVDDSQLPKDRFSAERLKGVDSTLKIQPAKLEDSAVYLCASSLVGPGELFFGEGSRLTVL.

The rearrangement joins TRBV9 to TRBJ1-4; D perhaps matches TRBD1 (6 bases). Deletions cut 0 bases from V and 5 bases from J, with 11 bases between. The CDR3 has 15 residues. Germline V gene data show CDR1 as SGDLS and CDR2 as YYNGEE. The CDR3 DNA sequence: TGTGCCAGCAGCGTAGCAACAGGGACAAATGAAAAACTGTTTTTT. Amino acids: CASSVATGTNEKLFF.

About this clone itself: The junction departs from germline at one end; a sequencing error may be responsible. This sequence joins TRBV7-7 and TRBJ2-3, with 12 positions matching TRBD2. From germline, CDR1 is SSHAT and CDR2 FNYEAQ (reference sequence). CDR3 length: 16 amino acids. The DNA of the CDR3 is TGTGCTAGCAGCTTTGGACTAGCGGGAACCTCGGATACGCAGTATTTT. Translation gives CASSFGLAGTSDTQYF.

This clone was picked up a small number of times. In nucleotides, the CDR3 is TGTGCCAGCAGCTTGGGTAGTCCGGGGATAAGGTACGGCTACACCTTC. The encoded protein is CASSLGSPGIRYGYTF. The chain couples TRBV11-2 to TRBJ1-2; D not resolved. From germline, CDR1 is SGHAT and CDR2 FQNNGV. V dropped 3 bases and J dropped 8 bases, with 22 bases sitting between them. The CDR3 spans 16 residues.

This chain connects TRBV28 to TRBJ2-3; 9 nucleotides line up with TRBD2. The germline V gene encodes CDR1 MDHEN and CDR2 SYDVKM. The CDR3 is 17 amino acids. V shed 1 base, J shed 5 bases, and the junction held 10 bases outside the gene matches. CDR3 region: CASSLLESRGGRDTQYF. The CDR3 DNA sequence: TGTGCCAGCAGTTTATTGGAGTCGCGGGGGGGCCGAGATACGCAGTATTTT.

This clone was recorded a few times. The chain combines TRBV4-2 with TRBJ1-5, with no clear D. Trimming removed 1 base from V and 6 bases from J, with 13 bases in between. CDR3 size: 15 residues. Looked up from germline, CDR1 is LGHNA and CDR2 is YNFKEQ. The CDR3 DNA is TGTGCCAGCAGCCAAGGACCGCCACGGGGTCAGCCCCAGCATTTT. Translating gives CASSQGPPRGQPQHF.

This clone was observed a single time. The rearrangement links TRBV4-2 to TRBJ2-6; 10 bases are shared with TRBD1. CDR3 length: 16 residues. CDR1 LGHNA and CDR2 YNFKEQ come from the germline V gene. With V trimmed by 5 bases and J by 6 bases, 7 bases remained unmatched. The DNA for the CDR3 is TGTGCCAGCAGCGGCCGACAGGGGGCCTCGGCCAACGTCCTGACTTTC. Residues: CASSGRQGASANVLTF.

The genes are TRBV11-3 and TRBJ1-1, with D uncertain. Trimming shortened V by 4 bases and J by 2 bases, and 8 bases separated the two germline ends. CDR1 is SGHNT and CDR2 is YENEEA in the germline V gene. This CDR3 is built from 13 residues. CDR3 sequence: CASSSRFNTEAFF. The CDR3 DNA reads as TGTGCCAGCAGCTCTAGGTTCAACACTGAAGCTTTCTTT.

DNA of the CDR3: TGTGCCAGCAGCCTCAGGGTTAGCACAGATACGCAGTATTTT. It translates to CASSLRVSTDTQYF. The rearrangement links TRBV9 to TRBJ2-3; D might be TRBD1 (5 bases). CDR1 and CDR2 from the germline V gene are SGDLS and YYNGEE. The CDR3 is 14 amino acids. The V end lost 4 bases, the J end lost 0 bases, and 9 bases lay between the germline ends.

V gene TRBV7-9 combines with J gene TRBJ1-1, with unresolved D. Trimming pared 5 bases from V and 7 bases from J, leaving 20 bases between. The CDR3 spans 15 residues. Germline V lookup: CDR1 SEHNR, CDR2 FQNEAQ (reference sequence). CDR3 protein: CASSPLGADLNEAFF. Here the CDR3 DNA reads TGTGCCAGCAGCCCCCTTGGAGCCGATCTGAATGAAGCTTTCTTT.

The count of this clone is one. This chain links TRBV2 with TRBJ1-1; possible D gene TRBD1, 5 bases. The V gene lost 4 bases and the J gene lost 1 base, with 7 bases spanning the gap. The germline CDR1 and CDR2 sequences are SNHLY and FYNNEI. The CDR3 sequence is 13 residues long. Written as DNA, the CDR3 is TGTGCCAGCAGTGTCCAGGGGAACACTGAAGCTTTCTTT. It yields the protein CASSVQGNTEAFF.

The chain links TRBV29-1 to TRBJ1-5; TRBD1 aligns across 9 bases. The V segment lost 4 bases and the J segment 6 bases; nucleotides outside the gene matches: 7. CDR1 SQVTM and CDR2 ANQGSEA come from the germline V gene. The CDR3 length is 14 residues. The CDR3 DNA sequence: TGCAGCGTTGCGGGACAGGGAAAGGGTCAGCCCCAGCATTTT. Translated: CSVAGQGKGQPQHF.

The chain links TRBV18 to TRBJ2-7, with D maybe TRBD2 (6 bases). The CDR3 totals 14 residues. V dropped 3 bases and J dropped 2 bases, with 11 bases sitting between them. Germline CDR1 and CDR2: KGHSH and LQKENI. CDR3 coding DNA: TGTGCCAGCTCACCGGGAGGACTTACCTACGAGCAGTACTTC. Translation: CASSPGGLTYEQYF.

The chain couples TRBV28 to TRBJ1-4, with 9 bases aligning to TRBD1. This CDR3 is built from 15 residues. The J segment lost 6 bases and the V segment lost 7 bases, leaving 9 bases of the junction unmatched. CDR1 is MDHEN, CDR2 SYDVKM, per germline. DNA for the CDR3: TGTGCCAGCAATATCGCGGGACAGGGAGATGAAAAACTGTTTTTT. Encoded protein: CASNIAGQGDEKLFF.

The count of this clone is one. This sequence joins TRBV7-8 and TRBJ1-2; TRBD1 aligns across 7 bases. V shed 4 bases and J 3 bases; nucleotides not matched to a gene: 8. The CDR3 consists of 15 residues. Germline V gene lookup returns CDR1 SGHVS and CDR2 FQNEAQ. The chain's CDR3 is CASSSRDSEHYGYTF. The DNA of the CDR3 is TGTGCCAGCAGCTCCCGGGACAGCGAACACTATGGCTACACCTTC.

In DNA form, the CDR3 reads TGTGCCAGCTGGGATCCAGGGTTAAACTACGAGCAGTACTTC. Translation gives CASWDPGLNYEQYF. The chain has TRBV6-5 and TRBJ2-7, with a tentative D call TRBD1 (5 bases). The CDR3 length is 14 residues. CDR1 is MNHEY, CDR2 SVGAGI, per germline. The germline V and J ends were trimmed by 8 bases and 3 bases, with 17 bases remaining between them.

J is TRBJ1-1 and V is TRBV2, with D perhaps matching TRBD1 (6 bases). Trimming stripped 0 bases from V and 1 base from J, with 9 bases between. The CDR3 has 15 residues. Germline CDR1 SNHLY, CDR2 FYNNEI. The CDR3 reads CASSEARGKNTEAFF. Written as DNA, the CDR3 is TGTGCCAGCAGTGAAGCGAGGGGGAAGAACACTGAAGCTTTCTTT.

The CDR3 is CASTEGAGLETQYF. In DNA, the CDR3 is TGTGCCAGCACCGAAGGGGCGGGGCTAGAGACCCAGTACTTC. The chain has TRBV28 and TRBJ2-5; D is possibly TRBD2 (6 bases). Per germline, CDR1 MDHEN and CDR2 SYDVKM. The CDR3 is 14 amino acids. With 7 bases removed from V and 4 bases from J, the gap between germline ends came to 16 bases.

The V call is TRBV5-1, the J call TRBJ1-1, with D maybe TRBD1 (5 bases). Germline CDR1 reads SGHRS; CDR2 reads YFSETQ. The germline V and J ends were trimmed by 4 bases and 1 base, with 14 bases remaining between them. This CDR3 has 15 residues. CDR3 DNA sequence: TGCGCCAGCAGCCGGACACCTAGTGAGAACACTGAAGCTTTCTTT. The encoded protein is CASSRTPSENTEAFF.

This clone was counted a single time. V gene TRBV7-2 combines with J gene TRBJ2-3; possibly TRBD2 for D (7 bases). The CDR3 is 18 residues long. The germline V gene has CDR1 SGHTA and CDR2 FQGNSA. V lost 2 bases to trimming and J lost 4 bases, with 22 bases between them. The CDR3 reads CASSLSIRGGYMSDTQYF. CDR3 nucleotide sequence: TGTGCCAGCAGCTTATCCATTAGGGGGGGATACATGTCAGATACGCAGTATTTT.